This entry describes one T cell receptor beta chain. The data originate from a study of blood T cell repertoires in COVID-19. Whole-study context: T cells, B-cell-depleted T cells, or PBMCs provided the cDNA or gDNA that served as material.

Generated by immunoSEQ multiplex PCR, the TCRdb table keeps only in-frame clones and is missing some. The table lists around 150,000 clones, 70% to 90% of them singletons. CDR3 length: 15 residues. After removal of 6 bases from V and 7 bases from J, the junction contained 10 bases not matched to a gene. Germline-derived CDR1 and CDR2 are SGHDT and YYEEEE. The chain uses TRBV5-6 and TRBJ2-2, with 9 bases aligning to TRBD1. Material: peripheral blood. This clonotype originated in a man in his 60s with acute or convalescent COVID-19. The CDR3 protein is CASTTGGPGGGELFF. The DNA of the CDR3 is TGTGCCAGCACCACAGGGGGCCCAGGGGGCGGGGAGCTGTTTTTT.